The 3 T cell receptor beta chains below come from one sample, sequenced in a study of blood T cell repertoires in COVID-19. Clones were sequenced by immunoSEQ multiplex PCR, and TCRdb holds only the in-frame ones, with some missing. Counted here are 130,000 or so clones, 85% to 90% occurring once; the ten biggest clones make up less than 30%. Source material: peripheral blood. These receptor sequences come from a man in his 70s with active or convalescent COVID-19.

The chain has TRBV19 and TRBJ2-7, with D possibly TRBD1 on 8 matching bases. The CDR3 sequence is 13 residues long. V lost 11 bases, J lost 3 bases, and 17 bases lay in between. CDR1 and CDR2 from the germline V gene are LNHDA and SQIVND (reference sequence). In DNA form, the CDR3 reads TGTGCCTCGGGGGGACAGGACCACTACGAGCAGTACTTC. It translates to CASGGQDHYEQYF.

The chain carries TRBV7-2 and TRBJ1-5; D uncertain. Germline V lookup: CDR1 SGHTA, CDR2 FQGNSA. The CDR3 runs 13 residues. V lost 1 base to trimming and J lost 7 bases, with 8 bases between them. The CDR3 bases are TGTGCCAGCAGCTTAGATGTTCTGCAGCCCCAGCATTTT. Translated, it gives CASSLDVLQPQHF.

The genes are TRBV2 and TRBJ1-1; D is possibly TRBD1 (6 bases). The CDR3 has 12 residues. Germline loops: CDR1 SNHLY, CDR2 FYNNEI. Deletions cut 3 bases from V and 11 bases from J, with 13 bases between. CDR3 nucleotide sequence: TGTGCCAGCAGTGAGGGGGCAGCCCCCGCTTTCTTT. Its protein is CASSEGAAPAFF.